The 17 T cell receptor beta chains given below trace back to one sample, sequenced in a study of blood T cell repertoires in COVID-19. Sequencing was performed with immunoSEQ multiplex PCR; in TCRdb, only in-frame clones are kept and a portion is missing. The table lists 150,000 or so clones, about 85% of them singletons. The sample taken for sequencing was peripheral blood. The receptor source for this set is a man aged 55 to 70 who had recovered from COVID-19.

There are a few counts of this clone. The chain recombines TRBV29-1 with TRBJ1-2; 9 bases fit TRBD1. The V gene end was trimmed by 6 bases and the J gene end by 4 bases; junction bases not matched to a gene: 6. The CDR3 contains 13 residues. Germline-derived CDR1 and CDR2 are SQVTM and ANQGSEA. CDR3 in DNA: TGCAGCGTGGGGACAGGGCCTTCCTATGGCTACACCTTC. This sequence encodes CSVGTGPSYGYTF.

The chain joins TRBV14 to TRBJ1-2; no reliable D call. The CDR3 spans 11 residues. The germline gives CDR1 SGHDN, CDR2 FVKESK. V gave up 5 bases and J gave up 8 bases, with 9 bases separating them. CDR3 sequence (DNA): TGTGCCAGCAGCTCGCCACGGGGCTACACCTTC. It codes for CASSSPRGYTF. The complete variable domain, with remaining parts taken from reference TRBV14 and TRBJ1-2, reads EAGVTQFPSHSVIEKGQTVTLRCDPISGHDNLYWYRRVMGKEIKFLLHFVKESKQDESGMPNNRFLAERTGGTYSTLKVQPAELEDSGVYFCASSSPRGYTFGSGTRLTVV.

This chain uses TRBV7-2 with TRBJ2-3; TRBD2 matches 10 bases. The germline CDR1 and CDR2 sequences are SGHTA and FQGNSA. This CDR3 comprises 18 residues. V dropped 4 bases and J dropped 0; count of bases not matched to a gene: 10. This chain's CDR3 is CASSSTLAGGPSTDTQYF. In DNA, the CDR3 is TGTGCCAGCAGCTCTACATTAGCGGGGGGCCCTAGCACAGATACGCAGTATTTT.

The chain has TRBV19 and TRBJ2-6, with D perhaps matching TRBD1 (6 bases). Trimming pared 6 bases from V and 0 bases from J, leaving 9 bases between. This CDR3 region has 15 residues. Germline CDR1 reads LNHDA; CDR2 reads SQIVND (reference sequence). CDR3 sequence (DNA): TGTGCCAGTAGGACAGGATTCTCTGGGGCCAACGTCCTGACTTTC. Amino acid sequence: CASRTGFSGANVLTF.

The chain recombines TRBV30 with TRBJ2-2; 7 positions match TRBD1. Germline-derived CDR1 and CDR2 are GTSNPN and SVGIG (reference sequence). After removal of 2 bases from V and 4 bases from J, the junction contained 7 bases not matched to a gene. The CDR3 length is 15 residues. In DNA, the CDR3 is TGTGCCTGGAGTAGAGGGGGCGCGGGCACCGGGGAGCTGTTTTTT. It specifies CAWSRGGAGTGELFF.

The genes are TRBV7-2 and TRBJ2-7, with TRBD2 identical over 8 bases. This CDR3 comprises 15 residues. Trimming cost V 1 base and J 7 bases; bases outside gene matches: 9. Germline V lookup: CDR1 SGHTA, CDR2 FQGNSA. CDR3 in DNA: TGTGCCAGCAGCTTAGAGTGGGCGGGGGGTCGAGAGCAGTACTTC. Residues: CASSLEWAGGREQYF.

The chain couples TRBV7-2 to TRBJ2-7, with TRBD1 matching 10 bases. J lost 6 bases, V lost 5 bases, and 7 bases had no gene match. Germline CDR1 and CDR2: SGHTA and FQGNSA. The CDR3 length is 14 residues. The chain's CDR3 is CASSPRQGAGEQYF. For the CDR3, the DNA is TGTGCCAGCAGCCCTAGACAGGGGGCGGGCGAGCAGTACTTC.

This clone appeared once. The gene calls are TRBV3-1 (or the pseudogene TRBV3-2) and TRBJ1-2; 7 bases fit TRBD1. The CDR3 consists of 15 residues. CDR1 LGHDT and CDR2 YNNKEL come from the germline V gene (reference sequence). The J segment lost 8 bases and the V segment lost 1 base, leaving 10 bases of the junction unmatched. The CDR3 sequence is CASSQAGGDRGGYTF. The CDR3, as DNA: TGTGCCAGCAGCCAAGCGGGGGGGGACAGAGGAGGCTACACCTTC.

V gene TRBV30 combines with J gene TRBJ1-6, with no clear D. V was shortened by 2 bases and J by 0 bases, with 11 bases between the two germline ends. The CDR3 spans 16 residues. Germline V gives CDR1 GTSNPN, CDR2 SVGIG (reference sequence). The CDR3 sequence is CAWSPVLSSYNSPLHF. In nucleotides, the CDR3 is TGTGCCTGGAGTCCGGTCCTGAGCTCCTATAATTCACCCCTCCACTTT.

Only a few counts were recorded for this clone. The V gene is TRBV28, the J gene TRBJ1-1; 7 nucleotides align to TRBD1. This CDR3 region has 13 residues. Trimming took 1 base from V and 11 from J; bases not matched to a gene: 7. Germline values: CDR1 MDHEN, CDR2 SYDVKM. The CDR3 sequence: CASSLLQGQKAFF. CDR3 bases: TGTGCCAGCAGTTTATTACAGGGGCAAAAGGCTTTCTTT.

This clone was recorded a few times. The chain couples TRBV29-1 to TRBJ1-2; possibly TRBD1 for D (6 bases). CDR1 and CDR2 from the germline V gene are SQVTM and ANQGSEA. Trimming removed 7 bases at V and 7 bases at J, with 19 bases between. The CDR3 extends over 13 amino acids. CDR3 in amino acids: CSDSLRGTSGYTF. For the CDR3, the DNA is TGCAGCGATTCCTTGAGGGGGACAAGTGGCTACACCTTC.

The chain is built from TRBV19 and TRBJ2-5; 9 nucleotides line up with TRBD2. The CDR3 runs to 15 residues. Germline values: CDR1 LNHDA, CDR2 SQIVND (reference sequence). The trim removed 3 bases at V and 7 bases at J, leaving 9 bases unmatched. The CDR3 here is CASSISSGEVATQYF. In DNA, the CDR3 is TGTGCCAGTAGTATTTCTAGCGGGGAGGTTGCGACCCAGTACTTC.

This sequence joins TRBV4-1 and TRBJ1-1, with no clear D. The V and J ends lost 4 bases and 1 base respectively, with 13 bases between them. The germline CDR1 and CDR2 sequences are MGHRA and YSYEKL. The CDR3 is 15 amino acids. CDR3 bases: TGCGCCAGCAGCCTACCTGCGGGGAGGAACACTGAAGCTTTCTTT. This codes for CASSLPAGRNTEAFF.

The genes are TRBV21-1 and TRBJ2-3; the table's D call, TRBD2, has no DNA check behind it. TRBV21-1 is a recognized pseudogene. The CDR3 is 18 residues long. The CDR3 reads CASSKGRLAGAKGDTQYF. For the CDR3, the DNA is TGTGCCAGCAGCAAAGGAAGGCTAGCGGGGGCTAAAGGAGATACGCAGTATTTT.

The chain has TRBV18 and TRBJ1-4, with D uncertain. The germline V and J ends were trimmed by 6 bases and 2 bases, with 13 bases remaining between them. Germline V lookup: CDR1 KGHSH, CDR2 LQKENI. The CDR3 sequence is 15 residues long. CDR3 DNA sequence: TGTGCCAGCTCCCCGTCGATCCAGACTAATGAAAAACTGTTTTTT. Residues: CASSPSIQTNEKLFF.

This clone was seen a handful of times. V gene TRBV6-5 combines with J gene TRBJ2-1; the D gene is possibly TRBD1 (5 bases). The CDR3 sequence is 11 residues long. Germline lookup yields CDR1 MNHEY and CDR2 SVGAGI. Trimming took 6 bases from V and 12 from J, leaving 12 bases between them. The CDR3 spells CASRAGAGQFF. The CDR3, as DNA: TGTGCCAGCAGAGCTGGGGCAGGGCAGTTCTTC.

The chain recombines TRBV5-4 with TRBJ2-1; 9 positions match TRBD1. Germline V gene sequence: CDR1 SGHNT, CDR2 YYREEE (reference sequence). CDR3 length: 14 amino acids. With 5 bases clipped from V and 4 bases from J, the junction kept 4 bases outside the gene matches. Written as DNA, the CDR3 is TGTGCCAGCAGTTTAGGACAGGGGTACAATGAGCAGTTCTTC. It is translated as CASSLGQGYNEQFF.